This TCR beta chain was obtained from a study of shared clonotypes between healthy human individuals. Libraries were prepared by immunoSEQ multiplex PCR; TCRdb keeps only in-frame clonotypes and omits some of them. The sample holds about 1.1 million clones, about 84% seen once. Germline loops: CDR1 SGDLS, CDR2 YYNGEE. There are 15 residues in the CDR3. Trimming at V came to 4 bases and at J to 4 bases, leaving 6 bases not matched to a gene. The table lists this clone with many counts. This sequence joins TRBV9 and TRBJ2-3; 10 bases agree with TRBD2. The source material was memory CD4+ T cells from PBMCs. Sample subset: CD45RA-negative fraction. The clonotype originates from a man aged 18 to 30 in good health. Some clones in this sample may be carry-over from other donors' samples. CDR3 DNA: TGTGCCAGCAGCCAAGCGGGAGGGCCCCCAGATACGCAGTATTTT. Translation gives CASSQAGGPPDTQYF.